This paragraph covers one TCR beta chain sequence. No antigen is known for it. The record has no base qualities; no much larger clone is one base away. Libraries came from the immunoSEQ multiplex PCR assay. This is the immuneACCESS table as TCRdb keeps it, with only in-frame sequences that have V and J called. A part of the clones is gone; compared with another copy, unresolved V genes explain less than half, and the rest is unexplained. The sample profile shows about 150,000 clones; nearly 95% of them were found once. The top ten clones comprise more than 2% of the sample. V is pared back by 6 bases and J by 4 bases, with 13 bases lying between the germline termini. Measured from the cysteine to the phenylalanine, the CDR3 is 15 residues long. Only the CDR3 DNA stays, 45 bases, in frame from base 1. Per the germline V gene, SNHLY is the CDR1 and FYNNEI is the CDR2. This sample is part of a study of control samples from healthy donors and cancer patients (dated by TCRdb to the early 2020s).

The sequence joins TRBV2 to TRBJ2-6; 6 matching bases give a weak D call of TRBD1. The source is a man over 45 in good health. Sequenced material: blood. The nucleotides are TGTGCCAGCAGAAGACAGGAGACGGGGGCCAACGTCCTGACTTTC. It is translated as CASRRQETGANVLTF.